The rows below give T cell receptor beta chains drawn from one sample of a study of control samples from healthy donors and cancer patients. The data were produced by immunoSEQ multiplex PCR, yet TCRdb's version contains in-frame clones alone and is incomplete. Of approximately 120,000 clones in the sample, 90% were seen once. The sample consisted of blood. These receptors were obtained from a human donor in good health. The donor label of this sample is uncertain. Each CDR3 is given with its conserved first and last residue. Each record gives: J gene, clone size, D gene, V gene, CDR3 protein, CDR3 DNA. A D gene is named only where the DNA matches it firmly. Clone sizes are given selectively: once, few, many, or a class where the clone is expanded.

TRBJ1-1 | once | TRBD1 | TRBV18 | CASSPVADRGGVKAFF | TGTGCCAGCTCACCGGTCGCGGACAGGGGCGGGGTAAAAGCTTTCTTT
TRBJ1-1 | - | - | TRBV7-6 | CASSLMGQVNTEAFF | TGTGCCAGCAGCTTAATGGGACAAGTAAACACTGAAGCTTTCTTT
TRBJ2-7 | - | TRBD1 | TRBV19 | CASNGQGGGEQYF | TGTGCCAGTAACGGACAGGGTGGTGGCGAGCAGTACTTC
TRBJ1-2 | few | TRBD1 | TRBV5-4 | CASSLADRGQSGYTF | TGTGCCAGCAGCTTGGCTGACAGGGGGCAGAGCGGCTACACCTTC
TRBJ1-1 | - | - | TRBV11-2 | CASSHRSLNTEAFF | TGTGCCAGCAGCCACAGGTCTTTGAACACTGAAGCTTTCTTT
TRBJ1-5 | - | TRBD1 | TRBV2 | CASTTGTGGNQPQHF | TGTGCCAGCACCACTGGGACAGGGGGCAATCAGCCCCAGCATTTT
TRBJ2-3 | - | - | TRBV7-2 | CASSWPRDRHTDTQYF | TGTGCCAGCAGCTGGCCGAGGGACCGGCACACAGATACGCAGTATTTT
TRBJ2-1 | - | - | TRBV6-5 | CASSYLGLGEQFF | TGTGCCAGCAGTTACCTAGGGCTTGGTGAGCAGTTCTTC
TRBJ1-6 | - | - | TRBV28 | CASSPQGLLLYNSPLHF | TGTGCCAGCAGTCCACAGGGATTACTTCTCTATAATTCACCCCTCCACTTT
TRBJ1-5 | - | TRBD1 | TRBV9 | CASSSPGQGLSSSNQPQHF | TGTGCCAGCAGCTCACCAGGACAGGGGTTGTCATCGAGCAATCAGCCCCAGCATTTT
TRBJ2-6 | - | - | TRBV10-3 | CAIMDSGANVLTF | TGTGCCATCATGGATTCTGGGGCCAACGTCCTGACTTTC
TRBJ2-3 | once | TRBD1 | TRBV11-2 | CASSLNRGLPSTDTQYF | TGTGCCAGCAGCTTAAACAGGGGGCTTCCTAGCACAGATACGCAGTATTTT
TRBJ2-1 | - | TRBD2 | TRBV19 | CASSRTSGDNNEQFF | TGTGCCAGTAGTAGGACTAGCGGGGACAACAATGAGCAGTTCTTC
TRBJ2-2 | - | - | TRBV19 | CASMAGGWTGELFF | TGTGCCAGTATGGCCGGGGGCTGGACCGGGGAGCTGTTTTTT
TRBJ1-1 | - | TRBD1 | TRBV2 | CASSPGTGGIEAFF | TGTGCCAGCTCACCCGGGACAGGGGGCATTGAAGCTTTCTTT
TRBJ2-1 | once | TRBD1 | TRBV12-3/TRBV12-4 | CASSTGAEQFF | TGTGCCAGCAGTACAGGGGCTGAGCAGTTCTTC
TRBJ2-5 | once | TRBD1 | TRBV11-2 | CASSGTGRQETQYF | TGTGCCAGCAGCGGGACAGGGAGACAAGAGACCCAGTACTTC
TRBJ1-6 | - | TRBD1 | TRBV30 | CAWRRQGDNSPLHF | TGTGCCTGGAGACGCCAGGGGGATAATTCACCCCTCCACTTT
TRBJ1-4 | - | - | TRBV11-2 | CASSLKLQGGGEKLFF | TGTGCCAGCAGCTTAAAACTACAGGGTGGTGGTGAAAAACTGTTTTTT
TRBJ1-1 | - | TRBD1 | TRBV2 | CASSRGQGTEAFF | TGTGCCAGCAGTAGAGGACAGGGGACTGAAGCTTTCTTT
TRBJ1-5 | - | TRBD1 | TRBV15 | CATSRFTGTGVGQPQHF | TGTGCCACCAGCAGATTTACCGGGACAGGGGTGGGGCAGCCCCAGCATTTT
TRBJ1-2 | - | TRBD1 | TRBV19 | CASSIQGANYGYTF | TGTGCCAGTAGTATACAGGGGGCTAACTATGGCTACACCTTC
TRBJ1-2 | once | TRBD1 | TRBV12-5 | CASGLVRDSSNYGYTF | TGTGCTAGTGGTTTGGTAAGGGACAGTTCTAACTATGGCTACACCTTC
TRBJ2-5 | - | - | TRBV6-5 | CASSYSGTETQYF | TGTGCCAGCAGTTACTCCGGGACGGAGACCCAGTACTTC
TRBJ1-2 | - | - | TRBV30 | CAWSVGQPPCTF | TGTGCCTGGAGTGTGGGGCAGCCCCCTTGCACCTTC
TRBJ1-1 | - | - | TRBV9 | CASSVGQNKEAFF | TGTGCCAGCAGCGTAGGCCAGAACAAAGAAGCTTTCTTT
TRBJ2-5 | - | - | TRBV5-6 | CASSYSITTGTPQETQYF | TGTGCCAGCAGCTACAGTATTACTACCGGGACACCACAAGAGACCCAGTACTTC
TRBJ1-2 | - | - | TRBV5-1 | CASSLAEGTGNYGYTF | TGCGCCAGCAGCTTGGCCGAAGGGACGGGAAACTATGGCTACACCTTC
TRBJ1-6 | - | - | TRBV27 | CASSLGTPGGSYNSPLHF | TGTGCCAGCAGTCTCGGGACCCCAGGCGGGTCCTATAATTCACCCCTCCACTTT
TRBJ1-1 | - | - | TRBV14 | CASSQDTALFLNTEAFF | TGTGCCAGCAGCCAAGATACAGCTCTATTTTTGAACACTGAAGCTTTCTTT
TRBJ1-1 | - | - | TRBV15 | CATSAQGGDTEAFF | TGTGCCACCAGCGCCCAAGGGGGAGACACTGAAGCTTTCTTT
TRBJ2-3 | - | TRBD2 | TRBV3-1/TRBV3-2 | CASSQDSERGGTDTQYF | TGTGCCAGCAGCCAAGATAGTGAACGGGGGGGCACAGATACGCAGTATTTT
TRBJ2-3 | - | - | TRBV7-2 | CASSSISTTPSTDTQYF | TGTGCCAGCAGCTCGATCTCCACAACTCCTAGCACAGATACGCAGTATTTT
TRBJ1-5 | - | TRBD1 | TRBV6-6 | CASRIGTGGHQPQHF | TGTGCCAGCAGGATCGGGACAGGGGGCCATCAGCCCCAGCATTTT
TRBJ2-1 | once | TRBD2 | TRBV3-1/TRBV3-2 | CASSQVGWGGDEQFF | TGTGCCAGCAGCCAAGTCGGGTGGGGGGGTGATGAGCAGTTCTTC
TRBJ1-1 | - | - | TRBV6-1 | CASSELKGRNTEAFF | TGTGCCAGCAGTGAATTGAAGGGGAGGAACACTGAAGCTTTCTTT
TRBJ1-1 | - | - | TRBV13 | CASSSRQVMNTEAFF | TGTGCCAGCAGCTCCAGACAGGTTATGAACACTGAAGCTTTCTTT
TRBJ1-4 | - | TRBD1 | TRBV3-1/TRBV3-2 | CASSQDYGQGSEKLFF | TGTGCCAGCAGCCAAGATTACGGACAGGGTAGCGAAAAACTGTTTTTT
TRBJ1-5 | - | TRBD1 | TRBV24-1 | CATSDRQGGNQPQHF | TGTGCCACCAGTGATCGTCAGGGGGGAAATCAGCCCCAGCATTTT
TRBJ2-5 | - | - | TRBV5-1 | CASSLGGRLDGETQYF | TGCGCCAGCAGCTTGGGTGGGAGACTAGACGGAGAGACCCAGTACTTC
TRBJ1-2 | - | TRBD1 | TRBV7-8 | CASSRGQGEEGYTF | TGTGCCAGCAGCCGAGGACAGGGGGAGGAGGGCTACACCTTC
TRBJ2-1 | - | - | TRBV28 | CASSPMTGGGSYNEQFF | TGTGCCAGCAGTCCCATGACCGGGGGCGGGTCCTACAATGAGCAGTTCTTC
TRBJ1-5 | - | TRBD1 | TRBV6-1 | CASSEVDRARNQPQHF | TGTGCCAGCAGTGAAGTCGACAGGGCCCGTAATCAGCCCCAGCATTTT
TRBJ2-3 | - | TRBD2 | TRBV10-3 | CAIERGQGSADTQYF | TGTGCCATCGAGCGGGGGCAGGGGTCGGCAGATACGCAGTATTTT
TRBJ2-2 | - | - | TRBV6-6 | CASSNYRIMMAGELFF | TGTGCCAGCAGTAACTATAGGATTATGATGGCCGGGGAGCTGTTTTTT
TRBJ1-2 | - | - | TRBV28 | CASSTGWGYTF | TGTGCCAGCAGCACAGGATGGGGCTACACCTTC
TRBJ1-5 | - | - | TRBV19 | CASSAQVHQPQHF | TGTGCCAGTAGTGCTCAGGTACATCAGCCCCAGCATTTT
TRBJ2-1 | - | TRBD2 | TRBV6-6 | CASRTTSGRYNEQFF | TGTGCCAGCAGGACGACTAGCGGGAGATACAATGAGCAGTTCTTC
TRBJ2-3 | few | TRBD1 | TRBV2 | CASSGDSRTDTQYF | TGTGCCAGCAGTGGGGACAGCCGCACAGATACGCAGTATTTT
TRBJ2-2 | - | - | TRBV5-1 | CASSLGTANTGELFF | TGCGCCAGCAGCTTGGGGACGGCGAACACCGGGGAGCTGTTTTTT
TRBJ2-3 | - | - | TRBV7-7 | CASSLGGLGDTQYF | TGTGCCAGCAGCCTGGGGGGCCTAGGAGATACGCAGTATTTT
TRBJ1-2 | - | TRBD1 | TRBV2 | CASGMRQGARGGYTF | TGTGCCAGCGGAATGCGACAGGGGGCGCGGGGTGGCTACACCTTC
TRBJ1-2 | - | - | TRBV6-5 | CASSRAGQHDYGYTF | TGTGCCAGCAGCCGCGCAGGACAGCACGACTATGGCTACACCTTC
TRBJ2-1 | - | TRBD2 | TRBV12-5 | CASGPTGSGGANEQFF | TGTGCTAGTGGTCCGACGGGGAGCGGGGGGGCGAATGAGCAGTTCTTC
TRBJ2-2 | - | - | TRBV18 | CASSPERTGTGELFF | TGTGCCAGCTCACCGGAACGGACCGGGACCGGGGAGCTGTTTTTT
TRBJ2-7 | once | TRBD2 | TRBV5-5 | CASSLARGGMYEQYF | TGTGCCAGCAGCTTAGCGCGGGGGGGAATGTACGAGCAGTACTTC
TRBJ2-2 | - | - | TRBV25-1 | CASSETPPGNTGELFF | TGTGCCAGCAGTGAAACCCCCCCAGGGAACACCGGGGAGCTGTTTTTT
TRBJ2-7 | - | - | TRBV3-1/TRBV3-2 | CASSRPGGPREQYF | TGTGCCAGCAGCCGTCCCGGGGGGCCCCGCGAGCAGTACTTC
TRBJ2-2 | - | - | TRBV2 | CASSGAPASTGELFF | TGTGCCAGCAGTGGGGCTCCGGCTAGCACCGGGGAGCTGTTTTTT
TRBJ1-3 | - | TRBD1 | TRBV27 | CASSSGTGGYGNTIYF | TGTGCCAGCAGCTCGGGGACAGGGGGGTATGGAAACACCATATATTTT